These 11 T cell receptor beta chains came from one sample sequenced in a study of blood T cell repertoires in COVID-19. Method: immunoSEQ multiplex PCR; TCRdb's copy keeps in-frame clones and lacks some. The profile covers 150,000 to 200,000 clones, with roughly 91% appearing a single time and about 4.5% taken by the ten largest. Sample: peripheral blood. These receptors were taken from a human donor in a cohort sampled during active COVID-19.

This chain connects TRBV4-2 to TRBJ2-7, with 7 bases that match TRBD2. V gave up 5 bases and J gave up 4 bases; unmatched junction bases: 11. The CDR3 loop spans 15 amino acids. CDR1 and CDR2 from the germline V gene are LGHNA and YNFKEQ. CDR3 in amino acids: CASSARASGTYEQYF. The CDR3 nucleotides read TGTGCCAGCAGCGCCCGGGCTAGCGGTACATACGAGCAGTACTTC.

The rearrangement uses TRBV19 and TRBJ1-5; D ambiguous. V dropped 1 base and J dropped 7 bases, with 8 bases sitting between them. The length of the CDR3 is 13 residues. Germline V CDR1 and CDR2: LNHDA, SQIVND (reference sequence). CDR3 sequence: CASSIGGRQPQHF. CDR3 bases: TGTGCCAGTAGTATAGGAGGTAGACAGCCCCAGCATTTT.

The chain combines TRBV18 with TRBJ2-5, with D possibly TRBD1 on 5 matching bases. Germline lookup yields CDR1 KGHSH and CDR2 LQKENI. There are 14 residues in the CDR3. With 4 bases removed from V and 2 bases from J, the gap between germline ends came to 11 bases. CDR3 region: CASSRGAQQETQYF. CDR3 DNA sequence: TGTGCCAGCTCACGTGGGGCCCAGCAAGAGACCCAGTACTTC.

The chain has TRBV7-8 and TRBJ1-5; TRBD1 might be the D (6 bases). Trimming stripped 5 bases from V and 3 bases from J, with 17 bases between. Germline lookup yields CDR1 SGHVS and CDR2 FQNEAQ. The CDR3 covers 16 residues. The CDR3 nucleotides read TGTGCCAGCAGCCCATACAGGGTTGGGAACAATCAGCCCCAGCATTTT. This sequence encodes CASSPYRVGNNQPQHF.

This chain links TRBV28 with TRBJ2-7, with 9 bases lining up with TRBD1. V was clipped by 2 bases and J by 4 bases; unmatched bases: 12. This CDR3 contains 17 residues. Per the germline V gene, CDR1 is MDHEN and CDR2 is SYDVKM. For the CDR3, the DNA is TGTGCCAGCAGTTTAACTCTCACGGGACAGGGATATTACGAGCAGTACTTC. It codes for CASSLTLTGQGYYEQYF.

CDR3 loop: CASSDGAGGGRGYTF. Here the CDR3 DNA reads TGTGCCAGCAGTGACGGAGCTGGGGGGGGCCGGGGCTACACCTTC. This chain joins TRBV25-1 and TRBJ1-2; tentatively, D is TRBD1 (6 bases). Trimming stripped 3 bases from V and 8 bases from J, with 19 bases between. Germline V gene data show CDR1 as MGHDK and CDR2 as SYGVNS. There are 15 residues in the CDR3.

The V call is TRBV6-5, the J call TRBJ2-3; 8 nucleotides agree with TRBD1. The junction had 7 bases not matched to a gene; V was cut back by 6 bases and J by 2 bases. The germline V gene encodes CDR1 MNHEY and CDR2 SVGAGI. There are 15 residues in the CDR3. For the CDR3, the DNA is TGTGCCAGCAGACCCGGGACAGGATTCACAGATACGCAGTATTTT. The encoded protein is CASRPGTGFTDTQYF.

This chain joins TRBV28 and TRBJ1-5, with 8 bases aligning to TRBD1. V dropped 3 bases and J dropped 2; count of bases not matched to a gene: 6. Germline lookup yields CDR1 MDHEN and CDR2 SYDVKM. CDR3 length: 16 residues. The CDR3 sequence is CASSFLSGGGNQPQHF. The CDR3 DNA is TGTGCCAGCAGTTTTTTATCAGGGGGCGGCAATCAGCCCCAGCATTTT. Full variable domain (missing parts from reference TRBV28 and TRBJ1-5): DVKVTQSSRYLVKRTGEKVFLECVQDMDHENMFWYRQDPGLGLRLIYFSYDVKMKEKGDIPEGYSVSREKKERFSLILESASTNQTSMYLCASSFLSGGGNQPQHFGDGTRLSIL.

The chain recombines TRBV5-1 with TRBJ2-7, with TRBD2 matching over 14 bases. The trim removed 7 bases at V and 3 bases at J, leaving 9 bases unmatched. Looked up from germline, CDR1 is SGHRS and CDR2 is YFSETQ. This CDR3 has 16 residues. The CDR3 DNA reads as TGCGCCAGCCGACGTCAAGGGACTAGCGGGAGCTACGAGCAGTACTTC. It yields the protein CASRRQGTSGSYEQYF.

This sequence joins TRBV7-6 and TRBJ2-5; no clear D gene. V gave up 6 bases and J gave up 2 bases, with 13 bases separating them. Germline CDR1 is SGHVS and CDR2 is FNYEAQ. The CDR3 is 14 amino acids. CDR3 sequence: CASSRMVQQETQYF. The CDR3 region has the DNA TGTGCCAGCAGTCGTATGGTGCAGCAAGAGACCCAGTACTTC.

This chain links TRBV5-5 with TRBJ1-2, with D possibly TRBD1 on 5 matching bases. The germline V and J ends were trimmed by 2 bases and 1 base, with 12 bases remaining between them. Germline V CDR1 and CDR2: SGHKS, YYEKEE (reference sequence). This CDR3 contains 15 residues. The CDR3 loop is CASSFRQGSNYGYTF. CDR3 coding DNA: TGTGCCAGCAGCTTTCGGCAGGGAAGTAACTATGGCTACACCTTC.